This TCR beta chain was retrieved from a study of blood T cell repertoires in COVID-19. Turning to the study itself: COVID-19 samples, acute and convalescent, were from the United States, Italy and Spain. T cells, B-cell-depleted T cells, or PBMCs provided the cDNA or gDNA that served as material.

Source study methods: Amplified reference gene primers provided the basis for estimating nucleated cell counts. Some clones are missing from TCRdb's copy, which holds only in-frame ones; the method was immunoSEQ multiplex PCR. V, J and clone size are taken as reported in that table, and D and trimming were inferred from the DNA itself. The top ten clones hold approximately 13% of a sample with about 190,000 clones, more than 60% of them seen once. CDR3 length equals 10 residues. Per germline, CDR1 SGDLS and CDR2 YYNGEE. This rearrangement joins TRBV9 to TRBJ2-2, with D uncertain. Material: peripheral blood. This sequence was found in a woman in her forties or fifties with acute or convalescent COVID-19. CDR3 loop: CAGPAGELFF. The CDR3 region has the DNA TGTGCTGGCCCAGCCGGGGAGCTGTTTTTT.